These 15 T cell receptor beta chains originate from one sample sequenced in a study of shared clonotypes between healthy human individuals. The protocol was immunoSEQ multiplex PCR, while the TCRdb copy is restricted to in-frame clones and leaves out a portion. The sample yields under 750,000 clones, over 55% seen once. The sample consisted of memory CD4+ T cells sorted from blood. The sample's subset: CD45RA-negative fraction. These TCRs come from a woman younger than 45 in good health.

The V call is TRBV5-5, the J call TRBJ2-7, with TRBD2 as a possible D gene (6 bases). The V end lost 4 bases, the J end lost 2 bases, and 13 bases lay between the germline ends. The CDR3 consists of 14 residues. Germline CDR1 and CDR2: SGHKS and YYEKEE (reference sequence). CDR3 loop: CASSRAWGAYEQYF. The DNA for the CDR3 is TGTGCCAGCAGCCGCGCGTGGGGGGCCTACGAGCAGTACTTC.

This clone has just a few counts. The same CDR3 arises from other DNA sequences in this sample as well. For the CDR3, the DNA is TGTGCCAGCAGTAGGACTAGCACAGATACGCAGTATTTT. Its translation is CASSRTSTDTQYF. This rearrangement joins TRBV6-5 to TRBJ2-3; D is perhaps TRBD2 (5 bases). V lost 5 bases, J lost 0 bases, and 6 bases lay in between. The CDR3 contains 13 residues. From germline, CDR1 is MNHEY and CDR2 SVGAGI.

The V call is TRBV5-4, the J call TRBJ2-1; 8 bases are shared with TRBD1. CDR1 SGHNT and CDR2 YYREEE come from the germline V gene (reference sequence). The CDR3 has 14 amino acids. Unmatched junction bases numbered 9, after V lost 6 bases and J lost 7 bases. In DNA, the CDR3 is TGTGCCAGCAACACAGGGGGGTCGGTAAATGAGCAGTTCTTC. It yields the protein CASNTGGSVNEQFF. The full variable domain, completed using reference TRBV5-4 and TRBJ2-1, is ETGVTQSPTHLIKTRGQQVTLRCSSQSGHNTVSWYQQALGQGPQFIFQYYREEENGRGNFPPRFSGLQFPNYSSELNVNALELDDSALYLCASNTGGSVNEQFFGPGTRLTVL.

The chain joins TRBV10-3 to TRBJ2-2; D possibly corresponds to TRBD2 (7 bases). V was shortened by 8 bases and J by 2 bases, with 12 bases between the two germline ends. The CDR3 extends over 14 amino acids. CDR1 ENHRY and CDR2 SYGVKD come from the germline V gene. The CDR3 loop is CAIGRGRNTGELFF. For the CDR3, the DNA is TGTGCCATCGGGCGGGGGCGCAACACCGGGGAGCTGTTTTTT.

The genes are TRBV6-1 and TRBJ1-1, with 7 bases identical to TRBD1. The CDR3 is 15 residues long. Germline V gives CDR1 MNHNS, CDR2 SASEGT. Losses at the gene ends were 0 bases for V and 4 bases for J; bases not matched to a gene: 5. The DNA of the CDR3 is TGTGCCAGCAGTGAAGCGCTCAACAGGGGCACTGAAGCTTTCTTT. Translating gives CASSEALNRGTEAFF.

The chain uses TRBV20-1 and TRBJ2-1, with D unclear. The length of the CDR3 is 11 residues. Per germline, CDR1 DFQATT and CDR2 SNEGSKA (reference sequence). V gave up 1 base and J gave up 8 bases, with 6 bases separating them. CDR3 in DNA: TGCAGTGCTAGAGTTAACCATGAGCAGTTCTTC. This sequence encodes CSARVNHEQFF.

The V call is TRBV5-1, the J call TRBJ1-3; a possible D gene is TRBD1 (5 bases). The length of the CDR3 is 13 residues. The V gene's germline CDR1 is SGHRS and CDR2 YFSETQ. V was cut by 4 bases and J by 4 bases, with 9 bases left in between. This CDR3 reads CASSAWTGNTIYF. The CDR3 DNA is TGCGCCAGCAGCGCATGGACAGGAAACACCATATATTTT.

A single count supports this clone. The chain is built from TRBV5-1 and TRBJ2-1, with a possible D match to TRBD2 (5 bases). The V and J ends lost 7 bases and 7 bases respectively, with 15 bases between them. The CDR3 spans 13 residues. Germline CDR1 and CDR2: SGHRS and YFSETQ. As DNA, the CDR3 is TGCGCCAGCGGCCCGGGGAGCTCGAATGAGCAGTTCTTC. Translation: CASGPGSSNEQFF.

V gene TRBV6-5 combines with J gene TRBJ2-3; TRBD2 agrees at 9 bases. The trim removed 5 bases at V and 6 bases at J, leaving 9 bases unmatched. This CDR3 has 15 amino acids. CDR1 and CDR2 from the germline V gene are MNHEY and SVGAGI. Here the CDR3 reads CASSILAGGLDTQYF. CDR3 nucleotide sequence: TGTGCCAGCAGTATACTAGCGGGCGGGCTGGATACGCAGTATTTT.

The CDR3, as DNA: TGTGCCAGCAGCTTATCGCGGCCCTCAAAAGAGACCCAGTACTTC. Encoded protein: CASSLSRPSKETQYF. The genes are TRBV11-2 and TRBJ2-5; D unclear. Germline assignment: CDR1 SGHAT and CDR2 FQNNGV. V was cut by 2 bases and J by 3 bases, with 13 bases left in between. The CDR3 covers 15 residues.

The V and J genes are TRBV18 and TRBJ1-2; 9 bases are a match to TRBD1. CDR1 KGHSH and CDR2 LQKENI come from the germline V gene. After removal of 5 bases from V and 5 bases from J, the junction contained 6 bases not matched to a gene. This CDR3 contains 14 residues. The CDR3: CASSSGQGLYGYTF. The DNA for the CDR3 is TGTGCCAGCTCATCGGGACAGGGCTTGTATGGCTACACCTTC.

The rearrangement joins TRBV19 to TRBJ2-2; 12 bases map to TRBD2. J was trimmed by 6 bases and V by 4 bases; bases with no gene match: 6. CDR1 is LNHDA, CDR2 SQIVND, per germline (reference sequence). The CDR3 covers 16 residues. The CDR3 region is CASSSASGRAPGELFF. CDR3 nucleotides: TGTGCCAGTAGTAGCGCTAGCGGGAGGGCCCCCGGGGAGCTGTTTTTT.

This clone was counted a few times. This CDR3 is CASSYEGDTEAFF. CDR3 nucleotides: TGTGCCAGCAGTTACGAAGGGGACACTGAAGCTTTCTTT. The V and J genes are TRBV6-5 and TRBJ1-1, with D possibly TRBD1 on 5 matching bases. The V end was cut by 2 bases, the J end by 3 bases, with 7 bases between. The CDR3 is 13 residues long. CDR1 and CDR2 from the germline V gene are MNHEY and SVGAGI.

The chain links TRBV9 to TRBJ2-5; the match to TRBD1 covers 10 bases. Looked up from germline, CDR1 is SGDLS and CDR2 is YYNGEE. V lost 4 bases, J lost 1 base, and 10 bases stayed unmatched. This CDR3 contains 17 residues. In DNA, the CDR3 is TGTGCCAGCAGCCCCCGGACAGGGGGGACTACCCAAGAGACCCAGTACTTC. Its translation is CASSPRTGGTTQETQYF.

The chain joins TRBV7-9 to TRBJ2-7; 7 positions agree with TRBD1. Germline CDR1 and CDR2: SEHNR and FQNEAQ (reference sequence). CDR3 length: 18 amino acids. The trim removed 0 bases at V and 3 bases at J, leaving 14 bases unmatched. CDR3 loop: CASSLAPMIMGQNYEQYF. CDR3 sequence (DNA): TGTGCCAGCAGCTTAGCCCCTATGATAATGGGACAGAACTACGAGCAGTACTTC.